This T cell receptor beta chain came from a study of blood T cell repertoires in COVID-19. The germline V gene encodes CDR1 SGHTA and CDR2 FQGNSA. The CDR3 is 17 amino acids. The J segment lost 7 bases and the V segment lost 5 bases, leaving 10 bases of the junction unmatched. Produced via immunoSEQ multiplex PCR; TCRdb's table is partial and in-frame only. In the table there are hundreds of thousands of clones, about 88% of which are singletons. Sequencing input: peripheral blood. V is TRBV7-2 and J is TRBJ2-3; TRBD2 matches at 15 bases. This sequence originates from a man aged 35 to 55 with acute or convalescent COVID-19. The DNA of the CDR3 is TGTGCCAGCAGCCCATGGACTAGCGGGGGGGAGGGATATACGCAGTATTTT. It specifies CASSPWTSGGEGYTQYF.